This TCR beta chain was sequenced in a study of tumor-infiltrating lymphocytes in primary liver carcinoma. This CDR3 comprises 15 residues. Trimming stripped 3 bases from V and 6 bases from J, with 17 bases between. Germline loops: CDR1 MNHNS, CDR2 SASEGT. Total RNA and DNA came together from roughly 20-30 mg of bulk tissue without cell sorting. The template, about 550 ng total RNA, yielded TCR beta cDNA made with a constant-region primer. A slightly modified ARM-PCR protocol with three nested multiplex PCR rounds produced these TCR beta libraries. The opening two PCR rounds, about 11 cycles each, paired TRBV1-TRBV30 forward primers with a C-beta reverse primer. TCRdb analysed the multiplex PCR reads with MiXCR anew, one entry per CDR3 protein. The data contain about 190,000 distinct CDR3 sequences, 85% of them seen just once; the ten biggest clones take up around 18%.

What was sequenced was tumor tissue from primary liver carcinoma. V and J are TRBV6-1 and TRBJ1-2, with a possible D match to TRBD1 (5 bases). The sequence was collected from a middle-aged man with primary liver carcinoma and hepatitis B virus infection. The CDR3: CASSEGGLRGHGYTF. CDR3 DNA: TGTGCCAGCAGTGAGGGGGGACTCCGGGGCCATGGCTACACCTTC.